This T cell receptor (beta chain) appears in the sequencing data of a study of blood T cells in healthy people across ages. About the study: Template switching recovered approximately one barcoded beta molecule for every two T cells. Regarding the study as a whole: Unknown CMV status may confound age-related changes in expanded clones.

Then a second PCR, running roughly 7 to 11 cycles, was carried out with a sample-barcoded 5' primer and a J-beta primer mix. A 12-random-nucleotide template-switch adaptor tagged each cDNA molecule. TCRdb passed the 5' RACE reads through MiXCR, listing each CDR3 protein once. This sample has around 1.5 million distinct CDR3 sequences, with about 43% found just once. This clonotype came up a few times. What it recognizes is unknown. The clonotype was recovered from a woman between 18 and 29 years old in good health. Source material: blood.

CDR3 residues: CSAGGVRGYTF. The CDR3 region has the DNA TGCAGCGCGGGAGGGGTTCGGGGCTACACCTTC. The gene calls are TRBV29-1 and TRBJ1-2, with D maybe TRBD1 (5 bases). CDR1 is SQVTM and CDR2 is ANQGSEA in the germline V gene. V gave up 7 bases and J gave up 8 bases, with 14 bases separating them. This CDR3 is built from 11 residues. Full variable domain (outside the CDR3, taken from reference TRBV29-1 and TRBJ1-2): SAVISQKPSRDICQRGTSLTIQCQVDSQVTMMFWYRQQPGQSLTLIATANQGSEATYESGFVIDKFPISRPNLTFSTLTVSNMSPEDSSIYLCSAGGVRGYTFGSGTRLTVV.